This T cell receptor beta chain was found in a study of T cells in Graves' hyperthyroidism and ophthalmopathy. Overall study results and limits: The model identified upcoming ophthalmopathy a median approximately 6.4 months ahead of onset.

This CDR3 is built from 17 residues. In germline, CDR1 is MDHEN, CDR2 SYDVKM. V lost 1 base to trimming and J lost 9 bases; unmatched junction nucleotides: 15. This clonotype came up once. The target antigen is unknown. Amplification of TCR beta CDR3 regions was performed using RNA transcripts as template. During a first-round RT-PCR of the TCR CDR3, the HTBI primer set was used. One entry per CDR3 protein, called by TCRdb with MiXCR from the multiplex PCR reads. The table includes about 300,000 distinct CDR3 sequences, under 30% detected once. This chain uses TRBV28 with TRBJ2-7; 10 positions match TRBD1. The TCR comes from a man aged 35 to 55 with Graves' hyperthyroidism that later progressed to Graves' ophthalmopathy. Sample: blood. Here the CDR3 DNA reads TGTGCCAGCAGTTTATCCGGGACAGGGGTAGCCAATGGTGCGCAGTACTTC. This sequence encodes CASSLSGTGVANGAQYF.